This paragraph reports one T cell receptor beta chain. The antigen is not known. The primer mix had 60 Vbeta and 13 Jbeta primers. Some clones are missing from TCRdb's copy, which holds only in-frame ones; the method was immunoSEQ multiplex PCR. The top ten hold over 10% of the sample, which has around 70,000 clones, 70% to 85% seen once. The entry originates in a study of cytomegalovirus exposure and HLA in healthy donors. V was pared by 0 bases and J by 2 bases, with 14 bases between. The CDR3 is made up of 17 amino acids. Germline CDR1 SEHNR, CDR2 FQNEAQ (reference sequence). Study conclusions and caveats: Reportedly, cytomegalovirus status was diagnosed with high sensitivity and specificity. Altogether, some 170 TCR beta chains were recorded as cytomegalovirus-associated. It was reported that TCR beta sequences correctly inferred the HLA-A and HLA-B alleles for most subjects. After further analysis at a later stage, 16,951 TCR beta sequences were associated with HLA alleles at 0.05 false discovery rate.

The chain uses TRBV7-9 and TRBJ1-5; D not certain. The TCR originated in a human donor in good health. Sequenced sample: PBMCs. CDR3 in amino acids: CASSLAMTSAGNQPQHF. Written as DNA, the CDR3 is TGTGCCAGCAGCTTAGCAATGACTTCAGCGGGCAATCAGCCCCAGCATTTT.